What follows are 32 T cell receptor beta chains derived from one specimen sequenced in a study of T cells in Graves' hyperthyroidism and ophthalmopathy. Amplification of TCR beta CDR3 regions was performed using RNA transcripts as template. HTBI primers were used for first-round RT-PCR of the TCR CDR3. One entry per CDR3 protein, called by TCRdb with MiXCR from the multiplex PCR reads. The table has about 410,000 distinct CDR3 sequences, over 12% seen once. Sample: blood. The receptor set was obtained from a man younger than 35 with Graves' ophthalmopathy.

The table lists this clonotype with many counts. The chain carries TRBV10-1 and TRBJ1-6; D not resolved. With 5 bases removed from V and 6 bases from J, the gap between germline ends came to 8 bases. This CDR3 is built from 13 residues. Per germline, CDR1 WNHNN and CDR2 SYGVQD (reference sequence). CDR3 in amino acids: CASSSQANSPLHF. The CDR3 bases are TGCGCCAGCAGTTCCCAGGCTAATTCACCCCTCCACTTT.

This clonotype was recorded many times. The V call is TRBV20-1, the J call TRBJ2-5; the D gene is possibly TRBD2 (6 bases). The germline V gene has CDR1 DFQATT and CDR2 SNEGSKA (reference sequence). Trimming cost V 4 bases and J 0 bases, with 18 bases left between them. The CDR3 is 16 residues long. CDR3 DNA: TGCAGTGCTAACGGGGACTTGGCGAGGGACCAAGAGACCCAGTACTTC. Translation gives CSANGDLARDQETQYF.

This clonotype appeared a few times. The V and J genes are TRBV5-1 and TRBJ1-6; D is perhaps TRBD1 (5 bases). This CDR3 spans 16 amino acids. CDR1 is SGHRS and CDR2 is YFSETQ in the germline V gene. Deletions cut 4 bases from V and 5 bases from J, with 16 bases between. The CDR3 DNA follows: TGCGCCAGCAGCCTAGGAGGGGACCCAGATAATTCACCCCTCCACTTT. Amino acids: CASSLGGDPDNSPLHF. Looking up the rest from reference TRBV5-1 and TRBJ1-6 gives the full variable domain: KAGVTQTPRYLIKTRGQQVTLSCSPISGHRSVSWYQQTPGQGLQFLFEYFSETQRNKGNFPGRFSGRQFSNSRSEMNVSTLELGDSALYLCASSLGGDPDNSPLHFGNGTRLTVT.

This clonotype was seen repeatedly, ten times or more. The chain couples TRBV5-1 to TRBJ1-6; no reliable D call. This CDR3 contains 14 residues. CDR1 and CDR2 from the germline V gene are SGHRS and YFSETQ. Trimming pared 0 bases from V and 10 bases from J, leaving 11 bases between. The CDR3 DNA follows: TGCGCCAGCAGCTTGGCGATGGAGGGCTCACCCCTCCACTTT. Translated, it gives CASSLAMEGSPLHF. Drawing the rest from reference TRBV5-1 and TRBJ1-6, the complete variable domain is KAGVTQTPRYLIKTRGQQVTLSCSPISGHRSVSWYQQTPGQGLQFLFEYFSETQRNKGNFPGRFSGRQFSNSRSEMNVSTLELGDSALYLCASSLAMEGSPLHFGNGTRLTVT.

There are many counts of this clonotype. The chain links TRBV24-1 to TRBJ2-1; a weak D match, TRBD2 (6 bases). Trimming took 5 bases from V and 7 from J, leaving 11 bases between them. Germline V CDR1 and CDR2: KGHDR, SFDVKD. The CDR3 extends over 13 amino acids. CDR3: CATSGTLANEQFF. DNA for the CDR3: TGTGCCACCAGTGGTACGCTAGCGAATGAGCAGTTCTTC.

This clonotype has ten or more counts. The chain recombines TRBV28 with TRBJ1-1, with D maybe TRBD1 (5 bases). V dropped 7 bases and J dropped 0 bases, with 9 bases sitting between them. Germline V lookup: CDR1 MDHEN, CDR2 SYDVKM. The CDR3 runs to 13 residues. This CDR3 reads CASTPGVNTEAFF. The CDR3 bases are TGTGCCAGCACCCCGGGGGTGAACACTGAAGCTTTCTTT.

This clonotype came up a few times. The chain joins TRBV27 to TRBJ1-2; D is possibly TRBD1 (6 bases). In germline, CDR1 is MNHEY, CDR2 SMNVEV (reference sequence). CDR3 length: 15 amino acids. Deletions cut 6 bases from V and 1 base from J, with 15 bases between. In DNA form, the CDR3 reads TGTGCCAGCAGGGAGGCAGGGGTCAATAACTATGGCTACACCTTC. Its protein is CASREAGVNNYGYTF.

This clonotype was picked up many times. V and J are TRBV12-3 or TRBV12-4 and TRBJ2-3, with D unresolved. The V gene lost 11 bases and the J gene lost 4 bases, with 13 bases spanning the gap. The CDR3 runs to 12 residues. The CDR3, as DNA: TGTGCCTCAAGTAAGGGTGCAGATACGCAGTATTTT. Amino acid sequence: CASSKGADTQYF.

This clonotype showed up many times. The J gene is TRBJ2-7, the V gene TRBV29-1; D uncertain. The CDR3 extends over 12 amino acids. V was cut by 1 base and J by 7 bases, with 11 bases left in between. CDR1 and CDR2 (germline): SQVTM, ANQGSEA. The DNA of the CDR3 is TGCAGCGTTGAAGGACCGAGTGGGGAGCAGTACTTC. Protein product: CSVEGPSGEQYF.

At least ten counts were recorded for this clonotype. The J gene is TRBJ2-5, the V gene TRBV11-1, with a possible D match to TRBD2 (6 bases). Germline CDR1 is SGHAT and CDR2 is FQDESV (reference sequence). The CDR3 is 17 residues long. The V and J ends lost 2 bases and 2 bases respectively, with 18 bases between them. The chain's CDR3 is CASSLSSAEGLQETQYF. CDR3 nucleotides: TGTGCCAGCAGCTTAAGTTCGGCGGAGGGGCTTCAAGAGACCCAGTACTTC.

On this clonotype: This may be a read error, as it is one base from a much larger clone. Without the conserved terminal phenylalanine or tryptophan, this CDR3 likely stems from a read error. The CDR3 loop reads CASSPDLNEQYL. CDR3 sequence (DNA): TGTGCCAGCAGCCCGGATTTGAACGAGCAGTACCTC. The V gene is TRBV7-2, the J gene TRBJ2-7; no clear D gene. Trimming removed 5 bases at V and 5 bases at J, with 10 bases between. This CDR3 has 12 amino acids. CDR1 and CDR2 (germline): SGHTA, FQGNSA.

This clonotype was counted ten times or more. In DNA form, the CDR3 reads TGTGCCAGCTCACCGCTAGCGGGAGTTGGGAATGAGCAGTTCTTC. It specifies CASSPLAGVGNEQFF. This chain connects TRBV18 to TRBJ2-1, with 10 bases identical to TRBD2. Losses at the gene ends were 3 bases for V and 7 bases for J; bases not matched to a gene: 6. The V gene's germline CDR1 is KGHSH and CDR2 LQKENI. The CDR3 sequence is 15 residues long.

The table lists this clonotype with many counts. The rearrangement uses TRBV2 and TRBJ2-7; TRBD1 matches 8 bases. V was clipped by 6 bases and J by 1 base; unmatched bases: 8. Germline V gives CDR1 SNHLY, CDR2 FYNNEI. CDR3 length: 15 amino acids. CDR3 nucleotides: TGTGCCAGCAGCCCCGACAGGGGAGTTTCCTACGAGCAGTACTTC. Translation: CASSPDRGVSYEQYF. Full variable domain (rest looked up from reference TRBV2 and TRBJ2-7): EPEVTQTPSHQVTQMGQEVILRCVPISNHLYFYWYRQILGQKVEFLVSFYNNEISEKSEIFDDQFSVERPDGSNFTLKIRSTKLEDSAMYFCASSPDRGVSYEQYFGPGTRLTVT.

This clonotype was counted only a few times. It may be a read error: a sequence one base away is much more abundant. The chain recombines TRBV11-2 with TRBJ1-4, with unresolved D. Per the germline V gene, CDR1 is SGHAT and CDR2 is FQNNGV. The length of the CDR3 is 13 residues. The CDR3 nucleotides read TGTGCCAGCAGCTTTATAGTTAATGAAAAACTGCTTTTT. Encoded protein: CASSFIVNEKLLF.

This clonotype was counted only a few times. This rearrangement joins TRBV6-4 to TRBJ1-1, with D possibly being TRBD1 (5 bases). From germline, CDR1 is MRHNA and CDR2 SNTAGT. Trimming cost V 0 bases and J 0 bases, with 11 bases left between them. CDR3 length equals 16 residues. The CDR3 protein is CASSDSKGQVNTEAFF. The CDR3 DNA reads as TGTGCCAGCAGTGACTCGAAGGGGCAGGTGAACACTGAAGCTTTCTTT.

This clonotype was seen at least ten times. This rearrangement joins TRBV12-3 or TRBV12-4 to TRBJ2-3; maybe TRBD2 (5 bases). The V and J ends lost 3 bases and 4 bases respectively, with 17 bases between them. The CDR3 sequence is 16 residues long. The CDR3 sequence is CASSFALSGGADTQYF. The CDR3 region has the DNA TGTGCCAGCAGTTTTGCCCTGAGCGGTGGGGCAGATACGCAGTATTTT.

Ten or more counts support this clonotype. In DNA, the CDR3 is TGTGCCATCAAAATAGCGGGGGGGACAGGCGAGCAGTACTTC. Translated, it gives CAIKIAGGTGEQYF. The V call is TRBV10-3, the J call TRBJ2-7; the match to TRBD2 covers 11 bases. V shed 7 bases and J 6 bases; nucleotides not matched to a gene: 8. CDR1 is ENHRY and CDR2 is SYGVKD in the germline V gene. The CDR3 has 14 amino acids.

The chain employs TRBV7-9 and TRBJ1-6; 7 bases map to TRBD1. The length of the CDR3 is 15 residues. Germline CDR1 and CDR2: SEHNR and FQNEAQ (reference sequence). V gave up 5 bases and J gave up 6 bases; unmatched junction bases: 7. This chain's CDR3 is CASSDPTGRNSPLHF. The CDR3 coding sequence is TGTGCCAGCAGCGACCCGACAGGGCGTAATTCACCCCTCCACTTT.

In its sample, this clonotype was seen many times. The rearrangement joins TRBV2 to TRBJ1-4; D remains unclear. V was shortened by 1 base and J by 7 bases, with 4 bases between the two germline ends. The CDR3 sequence is 12 residues long. In germline, CDR1 is SNHLY, CDR2 FYNNEI. The CDR3 spells CASSEEGEKLFF. The CDR3 DNA is TGTGCCAGCAGTGAAGAGGGTGAAAAACTGTTTTTT.

This clonotype was recorded at least ten times. V and J are TRBV7-6 and TRBJ2-1; the D gene is possibly TRBD1 (6 bases). Germline V CDR1 and CDR2: SGHVS, FNYEAQ. The CDR3 covers 15 residues. Trimming cost V 6 bases and J 7 bases, with 19 bases left between them. The CDR3 loop is CASSWGQGRFNEQFF. In DNA, the CDR3 is TGTGCCAGCAGTTGGGGGCAGGGACGATTTAATGAGCAGTTCTTC.

This clonotype was counted at least ten times. The chain uses TRBV30 and TRBJ2-7; D is unresolved. With 5 bases removed from V and 2 bases from J, the gap between germline ends came to 7 bases. Germline lookup yields CDR1 GTSNPN and CDR2 SVGIG (reference sequence). CDR3 size: 11 residues. CDR3 sequence reads: CAWGRPYEQYF. CDR3 coding DNA: TGTGCCTGGGGGCGTCCCTACGAGCAGTACTTC.

In this sample, this clonotype turned up many times. The chain joins TRBV20-1 to TRBJ2-1; TRBD2 agrees at 7 bases. The V segment lost 0 bases and the J segment 6 bases; nucleotides outside the gene matches: 8. This CDR3 is 15 amino acids long. Germline CDR1 reads DFQATT; CDR2 reads SNEGSKA (reference sequence). The CDR3 loop reads CSARDPSGVPNEQFF. DNA of the CDR3: TGCAGTGCTAGAGATCCAAGCGGGGTACCCAATGAGCAGTTCTTC.

This clonotype was detected ten times or more. The genes are TRBV7-9 and TRBJ1-1; 7 nucleotides match TRBD1. V was clipped by 4 bases and J by 4 bases; unmatched bases: 6. The CDR3 is 14 residues long. CDR1 and CDR2 from the germline V gene are SEHNR and FQNEAQ (reference sequence). The CDR3 spells CASSSQGGATEAFF. For the CDR3, the DNA is TGTGCCAGCAGCTCGCAGGGGGGGGCCACTGAAGCTTTCTTT.

This clonotype has more than one count but fewer than ten. V gene TRBV20-1 combines with J gene TRBJ2-3; D might be TRBD1 (6 bases). The V and J ends lost 0 bases and 6 bases respectively, with 13 bases between them. Germline V CDR1 and CDR2: DFQATT, SNEGSKA (reference sequence). The CDR3 covers 14 residues. The CDR3 DNA reads TGCAGTGCTAGAGATCGAGGGGGTCCCGATACGCAGTATTTT. Translating it yields CSARDRGGPDTQYF.

This clonotype was counted many times. The V and J genes are TRBV7-9 and TRBJ2-5; 12 bases fit TRBD2. CDR1 is SEHNR, CDR2 FQNEAQ, per germline (reference sequence). V shed 4 bases and J 1 base; nucleotides not matched to a gene: 7. This CDR3 is built from 17 residues. The CDR3 DNA reads TGTGCCAGCAGCTCCTGGACTAGCGGGGTGGGCCAAGAGACCCAGTACTTC. This sequence encodes CASSSWTSGVGQETQYF.

A few counts support this clonotype. The V call is TRBV18, the J call TRBJ2-7; D gene uncertain. Germline lookup yields CDR1 KGHSH and CDR2 LQKENI. The CDR3 runs to 14 residues. The V and J ends lost 6 bases and 0 bases respectively, with 12 bases between them. The CDR3 protein is CASSPTESSYEQYF. CDR3 nucleotide sequence: TGTGCCAGCTCTCCTACAGAGAGCTCCTACGAGCAGTACTTC.

This clonotype was counted between two and nine times. The DNA of the CDR3 is TGCGCCAGCAGGGCGCCGGGGGGGGGATACAATGAGCAGTTCTTC. It is translated as CASRAPGGGYNEQFF. The chain is built from TRBV5-1 and TRBJ2-1; 8 bases agree with TRBD2. The CDR3 is 15 residues long. Germline V gives CDR1 SGHRS, CDR2 YFSETQ. The junction had 8 bases not matched to a gene; V was cut back by 5 bases and J by 4 bases.

In its sample, this clonotype was seen many times. CDR3 in amino acids: CAISELESYEQYF. The CDR3 nucleotides are TGTGCCATCAGTGAACTAGAGTCCTACGAGCAGTACTTC. V and J are TRBV10-3 and TRBJ2-7, with D perhaps TRBD2 (5 bases). The germline CDR1 and CDR2 sequences are ENHRY and SYGVKD. The CDR3 contains 13 residues. V was pared by 3 bases and J by 1 base, with 7 bases between.

The sample holds one count of this clonotype. The CDR3 carries no conserved terminal phenylalanine or tryptophan, so it likely arises from a read error. The rearrangement uses TRBV10-2 and TRBJ2-7; D unresolved. V shed 6 bases and J shed 4 bases, with 7 bases lying between them. The CDR3 is 11 amino acids. Per germline, CDR1 WSHSY and CDR2 SAAADI. The CDR3 sequence is CASRFGYEQYS. The CDR3 DNA sequence: TGCGCCAGCAGATTTGGATACGAGCAGTACTCC.

This clonotype was observed many times. V gene TRBV7-9 combines with J gene TRBJ1-3; D is perhaps TRBD1 (5 bases). Germline CDR1 is SEHNR and CDR2 is FQNEAQ (reference sequence). V was cut by 3 bases and J by 8 bases, with 8 bases left in between. There are 12 residues in the CDR3. DNA of the CDR3: TGTGCCAGCAGCTTTGGAGGGGACACCATATATTTT. It is translated as CASSFGGDTIYF.

This clonotype was found many times. The J gene is TRBJ1-2, the V gene TRBV30; D is perhaps TRBD1 (5 bases). CDR3 length: 11 residues. The V end lost 6 bases, the J end lost 8 bases, and 13 bases lay between the germline ends. Germline CDR1 and CDR2: GTSNPN and SVGIG (reference sequence). CDR3 sequence (DNA): TGTGCCTGCCCAGGGTTTCAGGGCTACACCTTC. It translates to CACPGFQGYTF.

This clonotype appeared many times. This rearrangement joins TRBV2 to TRBJ2-7; tentative D call: TRBD1 (5 bases). From germline, CDR1 is SNHLY and CDR2 FYNNEI. This CDR3 contains 13 residues. V shed 6 bases and J shed 5 bases, with 14 bases lying between them. In DNA, the CDR3 is TGTGCCAGCAGCTCTGCAGGGATCCACGAGCAGTACTTC. Its protein is CASSSAGIHEQYF.